This passage covers 10 T cell receptor beta chains from one sample sequenced in a study of CD8+ T cells in alopecia areata (dated by TCRdb to 2017 to 2018). Library prep was done by the immunoSEQ multiplex PCR assay. RNA was extracted from all samples and reverse transcribed into cDNA, which served as template for TCR sequencing. TCRdb took over this immuneACCESS table, retaining in-frame rearrangements with V and J assigned. Such tables are incomplete; in checked studies, under half of the missing clones stem from an unresolved V gene, and the remainder is unexplained. This sample includes under 350,000 clones, and none of them was observed just once. The biggest ten clones account for 1.2% of the sample. Cells from mouse cutaneous lymph nodes were pooled, stained for CD4, CD8alpha, NKG2D, NKG2ACE and other markers, and then sorted on a BD Influx. Sequences were obtained from CD4+ T cells sorted from a lymph node. Receptor source: a C3H/HeJ mouse with alopecia areata. The strain carries MHC haplotype H2-k.

This clone was recorded a few times. Each gene name is a mouse one. The CDR3: CASSPDWGGMAETLYF. The covered CDR3 bases are TGTGCCAGCAGTCCGGACTGGGGGGGCATGGCAGAA. The genes are TRBV14 and TRBJ2-3, with 13 bases identical to TRBD2. The missing CDR3 end, 4 residues past where the read stops, is filled in from the germline J gene. J lost 3 bases, V lost 4 bases, and 5 bases had no gene match. Germline V gene lookup returns CDR1 SGHDT and CDR2 FRDEAV. The CDR3 length is 16 residues.

This clone was observed a handful of times. Mouse gene names apply. The read halts 4 residues ahead of the CDR3 end, with the missing end drawn from the germline J gene. V gene TRBV13-3 combines with J gene TRBJ1-2; TRBD1 matches at 10 bases. The CDR3 consists of 15 residues. CDR1 is NNHDY, CDR2 SYVADS, per germline. V lost 2 bases to trimming and J lost 3 bases; unmatched junction nucleotides: 4. The CDR3 loop reads CASSEEDRGDSDYTF. The sequenced part of the CDR3 DNA is TGTGCCAGCAGTGAGGAGGACAGGGGGGACTCC.

As for this clone: Mouse names are used for the genes. The CDR3 end lies 4 residues beyond the end of the read and is filled in from the germline J gene. The chain has TRBV13-3 and TRBJ2-2; TRBD2 agrees at 10 bases. CDR1 is NNHDY and CDR2 is SYVADS in the germline V gene. The CDR3 has 15 amino acids. V lost 4 bases to trimming and J lost 2 bases; unmatched junction nucleotides: 2. CDR3: CASSLDWGNTGQLYF. Incomplete CDR3 DNA: TGTGCCAGCAGTTTGGACTGGGGGAACACCGGG.

Concerning this clone itself: Mouse names are used for the genes. The observed sequence ends 4 residues before the CDR3 terminus, with the missing tail filled in from the germline J gene. Other DNA sequences in the same sample also yield this CDR3. V usage is TRBV1 and J usage is TRBJ2-5, with 9 nucleotides matching TRBD1. Germline CDR1 reads NSQYPW; CDR2 reads LRSPGD (reference sequence). After removal of 3 bases from V and 3 bases from J, the junction contained 4 bases not matched to a gene. This CDR3 region has 15 residues. The DNA read from the CDR3 is TGCACCTGCAGTGCTGAAGGACAGGGGCAAGAC. This sequence encodes CTCSAEGQGQD. The complete CDR3 protein is CTCSAEGQGQDTQYF.

Regarding this clone: Gene names follow the mouse nomenclature. Read sequence stops 4 residues before the CDR3 end, and the germline J gene provides the missing end. The chain is built from TRBV5 and TRBJ1-1; 10 nucleotides align to TRBD1. CDR1 LGHNA and CDR2 YNLKQL come from the germline V gene (reference sequence). The CDR3 extends over 16 amino acids. After removal of 4 bases from V and 1 base from J, the junction contained 6 bases not matched to a gene. CDR3 protein: CASSPRQGARNTEVFF. The CDR3 DNA, read in part, is TGTGCCAGCAGCCCTCGACAGGGGGCGCGGAACACA.

Points on this clone: Mouse gene names apply. Read coverage stops 4 residues before the CDR3 terminus; the germline J gene supplies the remainder. The chain couples TRBV13-3 to TRBJ2-1, with D possibly matching TRBD1 (6 bases). CDR3 length equals 14 residues. Trimming removed 5 bases at V and 0 bases at J, with 9 bases between. Looked up from germline, CDR1 is NNHDY and CDR2 is SYVADS. Here the CDR3 reads CASRPGHNYAEQFF. The CDR3 DNA, read in part, is TGTGCCAGCAGACCGGGACATAACTATGCT.

As to this clone: Germline and genes: mouse. The CDR3 end is not reached by the read, which stops 4 residues before it; the germline J gene fills it in. The rearrangement joins TRBV31 to TRBJ1-2; 9 positions match TRBD1. The CDR3 runs 14 residues. Germline loops: CDR1 GKSSPN, CDR2 SITVG. V gave up 3 bases and J gave up 4 bases; unmatched junction bases: 6. Partial CDR3 DNA: TGTGCCTGGAGCAGGACAGGGGCGGGCTCC. Translating it yields CAWSRTGAGS. The whole CDR3 protein reads CAWSRTGAGSDYTF.

This clone was seen at least ten times. Mouse gene names and germline throughout. The read is 4 residues too short to cover the CDR3 end, so that end is filled in from the germline J gene. The genes are TRBV3 and TRBJ2-5; D is perhaps TRBD1 (5 bases). CDR3 size: 14 residues. Trimming stripped 5 bases from V and 2 bases from J, with 11 bases between. The germline V gene encodes CDR1 SNHLY and CDR2 FYNGKV (reference sequence). CDR3: CASSPRQTQDTQYF. The CDR3 bases that were read are TGTGCCAGCAGCCCCCGACAGACCCAAGAC.

This clone has just a few counts. Any gene name here is a mouse gene name. The sequence runs out 3 residues before the end of the CDR3; the remainder is reconstructed from the germline J gene. The chain links TRBV31 to TRBJ1-6; 11 bases are shared with TRBD1. TRBJ1-6 is annotated as an ORF whose role is uncertain. CDR1 GKSSPN and CDR2 SITVG come from the germline V gene. V gave up 2 bases and J gave up 4 bases; unmatched junction bases: 1. This CDR3 contains 15 residues. The DNA read from the CDR3 is TGTGCCTGGAGTGGACAGGGGGCTTATAATTCGCCC. Amino acid sequence: CAWSGQGAYNSP. The whole CDR3 protein is CAWSGQGAYNSPLYF.

Regarding this clone: Mouse names are used for the genes. Read sequence stops 4 residues before the CDR3 end, and the germline J gene provides the missing end. Within the sample, other DNA sequences also encode this same CDR3. This chain connects TRBV31 to TRBJ2-3; the D gene is possibly TRBD2 (6 bases). Trimming stripped 0 bases from V and 0 bases from J, with 10 bases between. CDR1 GKSSPN and CDR2 SITVG come from the germline V gene. The CDR3 consists of 15 residues. The CDR3 sequence is CAWSLLGTSAETLYF. The sequenced CDR3 bases are TGTGCCTGGAGTCTTCTGGGGACTAGTGCAGAA.